These 15 T cell receptor beta chains originate from one sample sequenced in a study of blood T cell repertoires in COVID-19. The assay was immunoSEQ multiplex PCR, and TCRdb's table has in-frame clones only and misses some. Of some 170,000 clones listed, roughly 88% were seen once; the top ten hold roughly 15%. Sequencing was done on a sample of PBMCs or T cells enriched from blood (not recorded which). All receptors derive from a man aged 50 to 60 who had recovered from COVID-19.

In regard to this clone: The sample holds other DNA sequences that translate to the same CDR3. The rearrangement links TRBV3-1 (or the pseudogene TRBV3-2) to TRBJ2-7; D is undetermined. This CDR3 is built from 11 residues. CDR1 and CDR2 from the germline V gene are LGHDT and YNNKEL (reference sequence). With 3 bases removed from V and 3 bases from J, the gap between germline ends came to 3 bases. The CDR3 DNA reads as TGTGCCAGCAGCCAGTACTACGAGCAGTACTTC. Encoded protein: CASSQYYEQYF.

The chain carries TRBV19 and TRBJ1-2; 12 bases match TRBD1. Germline lookup yields CDR1 LNHDA and CDR2 SQIVND (reference sequence). J lost 7 bases, V lost 6 bases, and 15 bases had no gene match. This CDR3 contains 17 residues. CDR3 sequence reads: CASRPYIPGQGALGYTF. The CDR3 region has the DNA TGTGCCAGTAGGCCTTACATACCGGGACAGGGGGCTCTTGGCTACACCTTC.

This chain links TRBV10-2 with TRBJ2-5, with 10 bases lining up with TRBD2. CDR1 is WSHSY, CDR2 SAAADI, per germline. With 3 bases clipped from V and 9 bases from J, the junction kept 10 bases outside the gene matches. The CDR3 loop spans 15 amino acids. The chain's CDR3 is CASSDPDFLAGAQYF. In DNA, the CDR3 is TGCGCCAGCAGTGACCCTGACTTTCTAGCGGGGGCCCAGTACTTC.

J is TRBJ2-7 and V is TRBV30, with TRBD1 matching over 10 bases. The trim removed 7 bases at V and 4 bases at J, leaving 10 bases unmatched. CDR3 length equals 14 residues. Looked up from germline, CDR1 is GTSNPN and CDR2 is SVGIG (reference sequence). CDR3 sequence (DNA): TGTGCCTCCTCGGGGACAGGGGCATCTTACGAGCAGTACTTC. Residues: CASSGTGASYEQYF.

The chain couples TRBV27 to TRBJ2-2, with a tentative D call TRBD1 (6 bases). The V gene lost 3 bases and the J gene lost 3 bases, with 11 bases spanning the gap. Per the germline V gene, CDR1 is MNHEY and CDR2 is SMNVEV (reference sequence). CDR3 size: 15 residues. The CDR3 nucleotides read TGTGCCAGCAGTTTGTTGGGGGCGTACACCGGGGAGCTGTTTTTT. It yields the protein CASSLLGAYTGELFF.

The chain employs TRBV20-1 and TRBJ1-2; TRBD1 matches 7 bases. The CDR3 extends over 15 amino acids. V trimming: 3 bases; J trimming: 4 bases; junction bases outside the gene matches: 11. Germline CDR1 DFQATT, CDR2 SNEGSKA (reference sequence). In nucleotides, the CDR3 is TGCAGTGCTAGTTTCGACAGGGAGGCAGTCTATGGCTACACCTTC. Its translation is CSASFDREAVYGYTF.

In its sample, this clone was seen a few times. J is TRBJ2-7 and V is TRBV10-2; 10 bases agree with TRBD1. This CDR3 has 14 amino acids. Trimming at V came to 5 bases and at J to 5 bases, leaving 6 bases not matched to a gene. Per germline, CDR1 WSHSY and CDR2 SAAADI. CDR3 nucleotides: TGCGCCAGCAGTCCCGACAGGGGGCTAAACGAGCAGTACTTC. Encoded protein: CASSPDRGLNEQYF.

This clone was observed a few times. The rearrangement joins TRBV30 to TRBJ2-7; TRBD2 matches 9 bases. This CDR3 spans 13 amino acids. V lost 8 bases and J lost 2; bases outside the gene matches: 7. CDR1 is GTSNPN, CDR2 SVGIG, per germline (reference sequence). The CDR3 spells CALQASGTYEQYF. In DNA form, the CDR3 reads TGTGCCCTTCAGGCTAGCGGGACCTACGAGCAGTACTTC.

The J gene is TRBJ2-7, the V gene TRBV6-5; possible D gene TRBD1, 6 bases. V lost 4 bases and J 0 bases, leaving 13 bases between the germline ends. Germline V gene data show CDR1 as MNHEY and CDR2 as SVGAGI. There are 15 residues in the CDR3. The CDR3 bases are TGTGCCAGCAGTTCAGGGGCCGGCCTCTCCTACGAGCAGTACTTC. It yields the protein CASSSGAGLSYEQYF.

The chain carries TRBV6-5 and TRBJ1-2; D is undetermined. The CDR3 has 11 amino acids. Trimming removed 6 bases from V and 7 bases from J, with 9 bases in between. The germline gives CDR1 MNHEY, CDR2 SVGAGI. In nucleotides, the CDR3 is TGTGCCAGCAGCATCGGAGGTGGCTACACCTTC. Amino acid sequence: CASSIGGGYTF.

The chain recombines TRBV29-1 with TRBJ1-4; D perhaps matches TRBD1 (6 bases). Trimming pared 6 bases from V and 4 bases from J, leaving 12 bases between. Per germline, CDR1 SQVTM and CDR2 ANQGSEA. The CDR3 is made up of 13 amino acids. CDR3 residues: CSVPTGLNEKLFF. DNA of the CDR3: TGCAGCGTGCCGACAGGACTTAATGAAAAACTGTTTTTT.

The J gene is TRBJ2-3, the V gene TRBV7-3; TRBD2 might be the D (6 bases). V shed 5 bases and J shed 8 bases, with 8 bases lying between them. The CDR3 has 11 amino acids. Germline values: CDR1 SGHTA, CDR2 FQGTGA. CDR3 protein: CASSGTLTQYF. The CDR3 DNA reads as TGTGCCAGCAGCGGGACTCTTACGCAGTATTTT.

This clone came up many times. The V call is TRBV10-1, the J call TRBJ1-2; unclear D gene. Between the trimmed V and J ends, which lost 3 bases and 7 bases, there was a span of 12 bases. Germline V gene lookup returns CDR1 WNHNN and CDR2 SYGVQD (reference sequence). The CDR3 covers 13 residues. CDR3 nucleotides: TGCGCCAGCAGTGAAGAACCGGGATCTGGCTACACCTTC. Residues: CASSEEPGSGYTF.

This chain connects TRBV6-5 to TRBJ2-5; 8 nucleotides line up with TRBD1. Germline V gives CDR1 MNHEY, CDR2 SVGAGI. This CDR3 comprises 12 residues. The V gene end was trimmed by 6 bases and the J gene end by 6 bases; junction bases not matched to a gene: 3. CDR3 residues: CASSQGAKTQYF. The CDR3, as DNA: TGTGCCAGCAGCCAGGGGGCCAAGACCCAGTACTTC.

The chain links TRBV5-1 to TRBJ2-7; TRBD1 might be the D (5 bases). CDR1 and CDR2 (germline): SGHRS, YFSETQ. Trimming took 3 bases from V and 6 from J, leaving 13 bases between them. The CDR3 covers 13 residues. The CDR3 protein is CASSSDRLAEQYF. DNA for the CDR3: TGCGCCAGCAGCTCCGACAGACTTGCCGAGCAGTACTTC.